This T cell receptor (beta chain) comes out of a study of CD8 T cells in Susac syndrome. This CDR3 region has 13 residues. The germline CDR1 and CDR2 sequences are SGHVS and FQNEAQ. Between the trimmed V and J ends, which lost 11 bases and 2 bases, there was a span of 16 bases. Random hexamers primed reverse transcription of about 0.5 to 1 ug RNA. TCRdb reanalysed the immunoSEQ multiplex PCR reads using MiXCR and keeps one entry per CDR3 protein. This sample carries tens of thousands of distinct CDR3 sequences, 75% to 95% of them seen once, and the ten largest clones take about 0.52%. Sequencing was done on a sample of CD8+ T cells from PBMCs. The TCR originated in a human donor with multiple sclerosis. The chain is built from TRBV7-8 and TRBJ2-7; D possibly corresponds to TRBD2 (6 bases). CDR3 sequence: CASFREVPYEQYF. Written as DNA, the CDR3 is TGTGCCTCATTCAGGGAGGTACCCTACGAGCAGTACTTC.